This TCR beta chain was documented in a study of cytomegalovirus exposure and HLA in healthy donors. General observations from the study: Rarity characterized most TCR sequences, yet some public TCRs appeared in many donors.

This clone was detected only a few times. Its target is unknown. Primers for the PCR totalled 60 Vbeta and 13 Jbeta. Sequenced by immunoSEQ multiplex PCR; TCRdb stores in-frame clones only, minus some. The table has 65,000 to 85,000 clones, 77% seen once; the top ten hold under 3.5%. The CDR3 runs 18 residues. Trimming cost V 3 bases and J 5 bases; bases outside gene matches: 19. CDR1 MGHRA and CDR2 YSYEKL come from the germline V gene. This chain connects TRBV4-1 to TRBJ2-7; TRBD1 matches at 7 bases. The sequence was obtained from a man in his fifties or sixties in good health and CMV-seropositive. Material for sequencing was PBMCs. The CDR3 DNA reads TGCGCCAGCAGCCACAGCCCAACAACAGGGGCAAATATGGACGAGCAGTACTTC. It is translated as CASSHSPTTGANMDEQYF.